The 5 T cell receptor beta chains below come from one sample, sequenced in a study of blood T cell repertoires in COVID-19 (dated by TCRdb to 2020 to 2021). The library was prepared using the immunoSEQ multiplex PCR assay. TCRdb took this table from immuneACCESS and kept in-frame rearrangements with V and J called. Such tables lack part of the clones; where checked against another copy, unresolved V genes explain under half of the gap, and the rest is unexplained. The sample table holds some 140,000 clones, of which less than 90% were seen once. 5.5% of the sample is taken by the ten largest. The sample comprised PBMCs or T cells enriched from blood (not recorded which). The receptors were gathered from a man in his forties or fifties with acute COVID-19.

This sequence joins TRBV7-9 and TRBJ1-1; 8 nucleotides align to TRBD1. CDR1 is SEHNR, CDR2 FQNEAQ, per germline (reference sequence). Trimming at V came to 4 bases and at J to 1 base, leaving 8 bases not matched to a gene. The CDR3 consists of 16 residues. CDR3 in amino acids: CASSSAGGRRNTEAFF. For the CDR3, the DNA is TGTGCCAGCAGCTCCGCAGGGGGCAGGAGGAACACTGAAGCTTTCTTT.

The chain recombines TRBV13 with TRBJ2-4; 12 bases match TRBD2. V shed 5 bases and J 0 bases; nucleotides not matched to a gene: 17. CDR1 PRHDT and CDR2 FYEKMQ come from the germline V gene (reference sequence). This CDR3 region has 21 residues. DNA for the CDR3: TGTGCCAGCAGCCGATATTTGACTAGCGGGAGTAGGTTCCTAGCCAAAAACATTCAGTACTTC. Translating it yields CASSRYLTSGSRFLAKNIQYF. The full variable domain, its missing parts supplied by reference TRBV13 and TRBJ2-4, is AAGVIQSPRHLIKEKRETATLKCYPIPRHDTVYWYQQGPGQDPQFLISFYEKMQSDKGSIPDRFSAQQFSDYHSELNMSSLELGDSALYFCASSRYLTSGSRFLAKNIQYFGAGTRLSVL.

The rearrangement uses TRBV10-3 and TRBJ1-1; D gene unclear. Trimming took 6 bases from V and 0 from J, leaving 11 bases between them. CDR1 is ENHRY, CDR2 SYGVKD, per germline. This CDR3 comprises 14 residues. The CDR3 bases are TGTGCCATCAGCCGCGGTGACCTGAACACTGAAGCTTTCTTT. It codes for CAISRGDLNTEAFF.

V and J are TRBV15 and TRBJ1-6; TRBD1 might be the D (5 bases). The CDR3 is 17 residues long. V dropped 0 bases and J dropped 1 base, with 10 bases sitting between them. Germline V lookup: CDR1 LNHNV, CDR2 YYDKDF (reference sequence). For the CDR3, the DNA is TGTGCCACCAGCAGAGATGCGGGGGGATCCTATAATTCACCCCTCCACTTT. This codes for CATSRDAGGSYNSPLHF.

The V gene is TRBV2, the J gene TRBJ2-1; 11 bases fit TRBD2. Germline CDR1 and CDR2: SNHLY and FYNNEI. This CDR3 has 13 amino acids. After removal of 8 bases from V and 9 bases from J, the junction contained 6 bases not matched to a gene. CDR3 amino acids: CASGLAGGGEQFF. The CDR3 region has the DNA TGTGCCAGCGGGCTAGCGGGAGGAGGTGAGCAGTTCTTC.